The 16 T cell receptor beta chains presented below share a single source sample, sequenced in a study of T cell changes during pregnancy in multiple sclerosis. Produced via immunoSEQ multiplex PCR; TCRdb's table is partial and in-frame only. The sample lists tens of thousands of clones, around nine tenths occurring once. This sample comprised CD4+ T cells from peripheral blood mononuclear cells, obtained before pregnancy. Receptor source: a female donor with multiple sclerosis, enrolled in a pregnancy study.

This chain uses TRBV10-3 with TRBJ2-1; 7 nucleotides align to TRBD2. Germline V gene data show CDR1 as ENHRY and CDR2 as SYGVKD. The CDR3 length is 14 residues. J gave up 8 bases and V 0 bases, and 4 bases lay outside the gene matches. The CDR3 DNA follows: TGTGCCATCAGTGAGTCGGGAGGGATCGATGAGCAGTTCTTC. Protein product: CAISESGGIDEQFF.

The chain has TRBV30 and TRBJ2-3, with D tentatively TRBD2 (6 bases). V gave up 2 bases and J gave up 0 bases, with 12 bases separating them. Germline V gene lookup returns CDR1 GTSNPN and CDR2 SVGIG (reference sequence). This CDR3 contains 15 residues. CDR3 sequence: CAWSQASVSTDTQYF. The CDR3 nucleotides read TGTGCCTGGAGTCAGGCTAGCGTTAGCACAGATACGCAGTATTTT. The full variable domain, with the rest looked up from reference TRBV30 and TRBJ2-3, is SQTIHQWPATLVQPVGSPLSLECTVEGTSNPNLYWYRQAAGRGLQLLFYSVGIGQISSEVPQNLSASRPQDRQFILSSKKLLLSDSGFYLCAWSQASVSTDTQYFGPGTRLTVL.

The chain joins TRBV5-1 to TRBJ2-1; D gene unclear. The CDR3 has 14 residues. The V end lost 5 bases, the J end lost 1 base, and 10 bases lay between the germline ends. Germline V lookup: CDR1 SGHRS, CDR2 YFSETQ. The CDR3 DNA follows: TGCGCCAGCAGTATCTCCGGGTCCTACAATGAGCAGTTCTTC. This sequence encodes CASSISGSYNEQFF.

The CDR3 DNA reads TGTGCCAGCTCCCTTGACAGGTTTAGCAATCAGCCCCAGCATTTT. Translating gives CASSLDRFSNQPQHF. This chain connects TRBV18 to TRBJ1-5; tentative D call: TRBD1 (6 bases). Deletions cut 6 bases from V and 0 bases from J, with 12 bases between. This CDR3 has 15 amino acids. Germline loops: CDR1 KGHSH, CDR2 LQKENI.

V gene TRBV2 combines with J gene TRBJ2-7; 7 positions agree with TRBD1. The CDR3 spans 15 residues. V lost 5 bases, J lost 0 bases, and 7 bases stayed unmatched. CDR1 SNHLY and CDR2 FYNNEI come from the germline V gene. CDR3 sequence reads: CASSHRGMSSYEQYF. CDR3 in DNA: TGTGCCAGCAGTCACAGGGGAATGAGCTCCTACGAGCAGTACTTC.

The chain recombines TRBV5-1 with TRBJ2-5; 8 bases fit TRBD2. With 4 bases clipped from V and 4 bases from J, the junction kept 18 bases outside the gene matches. Germline-derived CDR1 and CDR2 are SGHRS and YFSETQ. The CDR3 is 18 residues long. CDR3 in amino acids: CASSPPRGRSPRGETQYF. In DNA form, the CDR3 reads TGCGCCAGCAGCCCCCCACGCGGGAGGTCGCCAAGGGGAGAGACCCAGTACTTC.

The chain has TRBV10-3 and TRBJ2-7; 16 nucleotides match TRBD2. The CDR3 spans 18 residues. The germline V gene encodes CDR1 ENHRY and CDR2 SYGVKD. V shed 6 bases and J 4 bases; nucleotides not matched to a gene: 12. CDR3 protein: CAISQGLAGGSREYEQYF. The CDR3 DNA follows: TGTGCCATCAGCCAGGGACTAGCGGGAGGGTCTCGGGAGTACGAGCAGTACTTC.

J is TRBJ2-1 and V is TRBV7-8; 9 bases fit TRBD2. With 3 bases clipped from V and 3 bases from J, the junction kept 3 bases outside the gene matches. The germline V gene has CDR1 SGHVS and CDR2 FQNEAQ. This CDR3 spans 15 amino acids. The CDR3 is CASSLRREGYNEQFF. The CDR3 DNA reads as TGTGCCAGCAGCTTGCGGCGGGAGGGCTACAATGAGCAGTTCTTC. The complete variable domain, with remaining parts taken from reference TRBV7-8 and TRBJ2-1, reads GAGVSQSPRYKVAKRGQDVALRCDPISGHVSLFWYQQALGQGPEFLTYFQNEAQLDKSGLPSDRFFAERPEGSVSTLKIQRTQQEDSAVYLCASSLRREGYNEQFFGPGTRLTVL.

This sequence joins TRBV5-1 and TRBJ1-2; D not resolved. This CDR3 region has 13 residues. The germline V gene encodes CDR1 SGHRS and CDR2 YFSETQ. With 7 bases removed from V and 7 bases from J, the gap between germline ends came to 17 bases. The CDR3 loop is CASALEGSTGYTF. CDR3 coding DNA: TGCGCCAGCGCATTGGAGGGTTCTACTGGCTACACCTTC.

The DNA for the CDR3 is TGTGCCAGCACCTCAGTGCTGGCTAGCGGGAGGGTTGTCTACGAGCAGTACTTC. It is translated as CASTSVLASGRVVYEQYF. The gene calls are TRBV7-3 and TRBJ2-7; TRBD2 matches at 12 bases. This CDR3 comprises 18 residues. V lost 7 bases and J lost 3; bases outside the gene matches: 16. Per germline, CDR1 SGHTA and CDR2 FQGTGA.

This chain joins TRBV30 and TRBJ1-2, with D perhaps TRBD1 (5 bases). Germline V lookup: CDR1 GTSNPN, CDR2 SVGIG (reference sequence). Trimming left V 2 bases short and J 2 bases short, with 9 bases between. This CDR3 is built from 13 residues. CDR3 nucleotide sequence: TGTGCCTGGAGTACAGGTTTGAACTATGGCTACACCTTC. This encodes CAWSTGLNYGYTF.

The genes are TRBV7-2 and TRBJ1-2; a weak D match, TRBD1 (5 bases). The CDR3 totals 13 residues. V dropped 3 bases and J dropped 7 bases, with 12 bases sitting between them. Per germline, CDR1 SGHTA and CDR2 FQGNSA. This CDR3 is CASSFRGSGGYTF. The CDR3 coding sequence is TGTGCCAGCAGCTTTCGGGGGTCGGGTGGCTACACCTTC.

The chain uses TRBV30 and TRBJ2-1; D not certain. The CDR3 covers 10 residues. The V gene lost 1 base and the J gene lost 11 bases, with 6 bases spanning the gap. Germline-derived CDR1 and CDR2 are GTSNPN and SVGIG (reference sequence). This CDR3 reads CAWSALKQFF. CDR3 DNA: TGTGCCTGGAGTGCCCTAAAGCAGTTCTTC.

J is TRBJ2-1 and V is TRBV9, with 13 bases that match TRBD2. V was clipped by 0 bases and J by 5 bases; unmatched bases: 2. The CDR3 is 16 residues long. The V gene's germline CDR1 is SGDLS and CDR2 YYNGEE. The CDR3 sequence is CASSVGGTSGNNEQFF. The DNA of the CDR3 is TGTGCCAGCAGCGTAGGAGGGACTAGCGGGAACAATGAGCAGTTCTTC.

The gene calls are TRBV19 and TRBJ1-5; no reliable D call. The CDR3 runs to 13 residues. Germline CDR1 LNHDA, CDR2 SQIVND (reference sequence). Trimming left V 6 bases short and J 7 bases short, with 13 bases between. The DNA for the CDR3 is TGTGCCAGTAGAGCGGTGGACGGGCAGCCCCAGCATTTT. It is translated as CASRAVDGQPQHF.

The CDR3 sequence is CSVVTWNTGELFF. CDR3 nucleotide sequence: TGCAGCGTTGTGACATGGAACACCGGGGAGCTGTTTTTT. V usage is TRBV29-1 and J usage is TRBJ2-2; no firm D call. The germline V gene has CDR1 SQVTM and CDR2 ANQGSEA. The CDR3 has 13 residues. Trimming pared 4 bases from V and 1 base from J, leaving 7 bases between.